Listed below are T cell receptor beta chains from one sample, sequenced in a study of blood T cell repertoires in COVID-19. Sequenced by immunoSEQ multiplex PCR; TCRdb stores in-frame clones only, minus some. Here the sample spans approximately 230,000 clones, approximately 91% being singletons. Sequences were obtained from peripheral blood. The receptors derive from a woman between 40 and 55 years old who had recovered from COVID-19. The CDR3 runs from the conserved cysteine through the conserved F or W. Fields, in order: V gene, J gene, D gene, clone size, CDR3 DNA, CDR3 protein. D genes are given only for firm matches. Only some rows state a clone size, as once, few, many or a class for expanded clones.

TRBV30	TRBJ1-4	NA	NA	TGTGCCTGGAGTGGGGGAGCTAGGACAACTAATGAAAAACTGTTTTTT	CAWSGGARTTNEKLFF
TRBV5-4	TRBJ1-2	NA	NA	TGTGCCAGCAGCTTTGGCAGATCTAACTATGGCTACACCTTC	CASSFGRSNYGYTF
TRBV28	TRBJ2-4	NA	NA	TGTGCCAGCAGTTTCGCGGTGATCAACCAAAACATTCAGTACTTC	CASSFAVINQNIQYF
TRBV5-6	TRBJ2-2	NA	once	TGTGCCAGCAGCTTCAGGAACACCGGGGAGCTGTTTTTT	CASSFRNTGELFF
TRBV28	TRBJ1-6	NA	NA	TGTGCCAGCAGTTTATCCGGTCCCCCTTCACCCCTCCACTTT	CASSLSGPPSPLHF
TRBV9	TRBJ2-2	TRBD1	NA	TGTGCCAGCAGCGTAGACGGGACAGACACCGGGGAGCTGTTTTTT	CASSVDGTDTGELFF
TRBV7-9	TRBJ2-5	NA	NA	TGTGCCAGCAGCGCGGCCATACAAGAGACCCAGTACTTC	CASSAAIQETQYF
TRBV15	TRBJ1-5	NA	NA	TGTGCCACCAGCAGAGATCGGCCAGGCGGGACCCGAAATCAGCCCCAGCATTTT	CATSRDRPGGTRNQPQHF
TRBV24-1	TRBJ2-1	NA	NA	TGTGCCACCAGTGATGCAGGGACAAATGAGCAGTTCTTC	CATSDAGTNEQFF
TRBV11-3	TRBJ2-2	TRBD2	NA	TGTGCCAGCAGCCTGGATCTAGCGGGGAAGGGCGGGGAGCTGTTTTTT	CASSLDLAGKGGELFF
TRBV6-5	TRBJ2-7	TRBD1	NA	TGTGCCAGCAGTAAACCGGGACAGGGCCCCTACGAGCAGTACTTC	CASSKPGQGPYEQYF
TRBV28	TRBJ1-3	TRBD1	NA	TGTGCCAGCAGTTTTGGGGACAGGTCTGGAAACACCATATATTTT	CASSFGDRSGNTIYF
TRBV7-9	TRBJ2-1	NA	NA	TGTGCCAGCAGCTCCCCGGGGGGCAGGACCTACAATGAGCAGTTCTTC	CASSSPGGRTYNEQFF
TRBV5-6	TRBJ2-2	NA	NA	TGTGCCAGCAGCGCCGAGGTAGAGAACACCGGGGAGCTGTTTTTT	CASSAEVENTGELFF
TRBV12-3/TRBV12-4	TRBJ2-7	NA	NA	TGTGCCAGCAGTTTACGAGGCTACGAGCAGTACTTC	CASSLRGYEQYF
TRBV4-3	TRBJ2-2	TRBD1	NA	TGCGCCAGCAGCCCAGGACAGGGCGGCACCGGGGAGCTGTTTTTT	CASSPGQGGTGELFF
TRBV5-4	TRBJ1-2	NA	once	TGTGCCAGCAGCTTGGCCGGGACACCGGGCGGCTACACCTTC	CASSLAGTPGGYTF
TRBV5-1	TRBJ1-2	NA	NA	TGCGCCAGCAGCTTACAGGGCCCCCTAAACTATGGCTACACCTTC	CASSLQGPLNYGYTF
TRBV6-2/TRBV6-3	TRBJ1-1	NA	NA	TGTGCCAGCAGCCGGGGGGGACCGGTCAACACTGAAGCTTTCTTT	CASSRGGPVNTEAFF
TRBV9	TRBJ2-2	NA	NA	TGTGCCAGCAGCGTAGGCCCGTCGGGGAGACCCCCCCCCGGGGAGCTGTTTTTT	CASSVGPSGRPPPGELFF
TRBV7-8	TRBJ2-7	TRBD2	NA	TGTGCCAGCAGAATCACCGGGACTAGCCTCGACGAGCAGTACTTC	CASRITGTSLDEQYF
TRBV12-3/TRBV12-4	TRBJ2-1	TRBD1	NA	TGTGCCAGCAGTACGGACAGGAATGAGCAGTTCTTC	CASSTDRNEQFF
TRBV11-2	TRBJ2-7	NA	NA	TGTGCCAGCAGCTTAGTCAGGGGTTACGAGCAGTACTTC	CASSLVRGYEQYF
TRBV11-2	TRBJ1-3	NA	NA	TGTGCCAGCAGCTTCCCCGGGGGGGGAACCTCTGGAAACACCATATATTTT	CASSFPGGGTSGNTIYF
TRBV6-6	TRBJ2-7	TRBD1	once	TGTGCCAGCAGTTACGGGACAGGATCCGAGCAGTACTTC	CASSYGTGSEQYF
TRBV30	TRBJ1-4	TRBD1	NA	TGTGCCTGGAGTGCCTACGGACAGGGGCCGAAGGAAAAACTGTTTTTT	CAWSAYGQGPKEKLFF
TRBV24-1	TRBJ2-5	NA	NA	TGTGCCACCAGTGATGCCCCCTCCCGGGTTCAAGAGACCCAGTACTTC	CATSDAPSRVQETQYF
TRBV7-6	TRBJ2-2	NA	NA	TGTGCCAGCAGCCCGGGGCTCGGGCGGGGCACCGGGGAGCTGTTTTTT	CASSPGLGRGTGELFF
TRBV18	TRBJ2-5	TRBD1	NA	TGTGCCAGCTCACCAGGGACAGGGATACAAGAGACCCAGTACTTC	CASSPGTGIQETQYF